Given below is one T cell receptor (beta chain) in context. Documented time point: peripheral blood 6 weeks after treatment start. These data originate in a study of PD-L1 blockade in urothelial cancer. Study at large: T cell content in blood samples showed a median of 141,255.

The repertoire was sequenced with immunoSEQ multiplex PCR; TCRdb's copy has only in-frame clones and lacks some. The sample carries around 100,000 clones, approximately 89% recorded once. This CDR3 has 15 amino acids. Trimming removed 0 bases at V and 9 bases at J, with 17 bases between. CDR1 and CDR2 from the germline V gene are MNHEY and SVGAGI. This TCR was recovered from a man aged 60 to 75 with urothelial cancer. The chain is built from TRBV6-5 and TRBJ1-2, with D unclear. Sequences were derived from PBMCs, sampled around atezolizumab (anti-PD-L1) treatment. Here the CDR3 reads CASSYSIPPRASYTF. CDR3 in DNA: TGTGCCAGCAGTTACTCGATACCTCCCAGAGCGAGCTACACCTTC.